This paragraph covers one T cell receptor beta chain sequence. The record originates from a study of control samples from healthy donors and cancer patients. Germline loops: CDR1 SNHLY, CDR2 FYNNEI. J was trimmed by 6 bases and V by 4 bases; bases with no gene match: 7. CDR3 size: 15 residues. The protocol was immunoSEQ multiplex PCR, while the TCRdb copy is restricted to in-frame clones and leaves out a portion. This sample has around 250,000 clones, with roughly 80% found just once. The sequencing input was PBMCs. This chain links TRBV2 with TRBJ1-5, with 9 bases matching TRBD1. The clonotype comes from a woman aged 55-70 years with lung cancer. CDR3 nucleotide sequence: TGTGCCAGCAGTGGTACCGGGACAGGGATTCAGCCCCAGCATTTT. Its translation: CASSGTGTGIQPQHF.